Presented here are 30 T cell receptor beta chains from one specimen sequenced in a study of blood T cells in healthy people across ages. Together with a sample-barcoded 5' primer, a J-beta primer mix was included in a second PCR lasting roughly 7 to 11 cycles. MiXCR, run by TCRdb on the 5' RACE reads, gives a single entry per CDR3 protein. The table includes fewer than 900,000 distinct CDR3 sequences, 43% detected once. The sequencing input was blood. The origin of the receptors is a woman in her sixties in good health.

This clonotype was observed a single time. This chain links TRBV6-1 with TRBJ1-4, with a tentative D call TRBD1 (6 bases). There are 16 residues in the CDR3. V lost 0 bases to trimming and J lost 2 bases, with 10 bases between them. CDR1 and CDR2 from the germline V gene are MNHNS and SASEGT. The CDR3 sequence is CASSEAGGWTNEKLFF. The CDR3 DNA sequence: TGTGCCAGCAGTGAAGCAGGGGGTTGGACTAATGAAAAACTGTTTTTT.

The rearrangement links TRBV7-9 to TRBJ2-1; 7 bases map to TRBD1. Germline V CDR1 and CDR2: SEHNR, FQNEAQ (reference sequence). The CDR3 sequence is 16 residues long. The junction had 9 bases not matched to a gene; V was cut back by 5 bases and J by 2 bases. CDR3 bases: TGTGCCAGCAGCGCTTGGGACAGCCGAACCTACAATGAGCAGTTCTTC. Residues: CASSAWDSRTYNEQFF.

The rearrangement links TRBV5-5 to TRBJ1-2, with D unresolved. The V and J ends lost 0 bases and 4 bases respectively, with 10 bases between them. CDR1 SGHKS and CDR2 YYEKEE come from the germline V gene (reference sequence). CDR3 length: 14 residues. The CDR3 here is CASSLGTASYGYTF. CDR3 coding DNA: TGTGCCAGCAGCTTGGGGACTGCCTCCTATGGCTACACCTTC.

This clonotype occurred many times. This chain uses TRBV7-9 with TRBJ1-2; 9 bases agree with TRBD1. The CDR3 has 16 residues. Per the germline V gene, CDR1 is SEHNR and CDR2 is FQNEAQ (reference sequence). The trim removed 5 bases at V and 7 bases at J, leaving 14 bases unmatched. DNA for the CDR3: TGTGCCAGCAGCCAACAGGCCGGGACAGGGATTGTTGGCTACACCTTC. Its translation: CASSQQAGTGIVGYTF.

CDR3 protein: CASSGPGLAGVGDTQYF. CDR3 in DNA: TGTGCCAGCAGCGGACCAGGACTAGCGGGAGTTGGAGATACGCAGTATTTT. The chain is built from TRBV14 and TRBJ2-3, with 13 nucleotides matching TRBD2. Germline loops: CDR1 SGHDN, CDR2 FVKESK. This CDR3 has 17 amino acids. V lost 5 bases to trimming and J lost 5 bases; unmatched junction nucleotides: 10.

This sequence joins TRBV28 and TRBJ1-5; the D gene is possibly TRBD1 (6 bases). Germline V gives CDR1 MDHEN, CDR2 SYDVKM. This CDR3 comprises 15 residues. Trimming cost V 1 base and J 4 bases, with 11 bases left between them. The DNA of the CDR3 is TGTGCCAGCAGTTTATTGGGGGCGGGTAATCAGCCCCAGCATTTT. This sequence encodes CASSLLGAGNQPQHF.

This clonotype has only a few counts. The J gene is TRBJ2-1, the V gene TRBV11-3, with D tentatively TRBD1 or TRBD2 (5 bases each). There are 15 residues in the CDR3. With 0 bases removed from V and 7 bases from J, the gap between germline ends came to 13 bases. CDR1 SGHNT and CDR2 YENEEA come from the germline V gene. The CDR3 loop is CASSLEGTLGNEQFF. For the CDR3, the DNA is TGTGCCAGCAGCTTAGAAGGGACCCTTGGGAATGAGCAGTTCTTC.

A word on this clonotype: Being one base from a much bigger clone, this may be a read error. This chain joins TRBV12-3 or TRBV12-4 and TRBJ2-5, with 11 bases identical to TRBD1. V trimming: 5 bases; J trimming: 11 bases; junction bases outside the gene matches: 10. The CDR3 runs 14 residues. The CDR3 nucleotides are TGTGCCAGCAGTGGACAGGGGGCGTTCAATGAGCAGTACTTC. It translates to CASSGQGAFNEQYF.

A few counts support this clonotype. The genes are TRBV27 and TRBJ1-2; D gene ambiguous. V lost 3 bases, J lost 3 bases, and 8 bases lay in between. CDR1 and CDR2 from the germline V gene are MNHEY and SMNVEV (reference sequence). This CDR3 contains 13 residues. The CDR3 reads CASSFGQDYGYTF. Here the CDR3 DNA reads TGTGCCAGCAGTTTTGGGCAGGACTATGGCTACACCTTC.

This clonotype was recorded many times. V gene TRBV5-1 combines with J gene TRBJ1-1; TRBD1 aligns across 9 bases. The germline V gene encodes CDR1 SGHRS and CDR2 YFSETQ. The CDR3 has 16 amino acids. Losses at the gene ends were 0 bases for V and 0 bases for J; bases not matched to a gene: 3. The CDR3 region is CASSLAGTGLNTEAFF. Here the CDR3 DNA reads TGCGCCAGCAGCTTGGCCGGGACAGGGTTGAACACTGAAGCTTTCTTT.

This clonotype was counted a few times. This chain links TRBV7-2 with TRBJ2-7; D unresolved. This CDR3 contains 11 residues. Germline loops: CDR1 SGHTA, CDR2 FQGNSA. V lost 5 bases and J 10 bases, leaving 12 bases between the germline ends. The CDR3 DNA is TGTGCCAGCAGCCGTTTCGAGGCCCAGTACTTC. Protein product: CASSRFEAQYF.

The rearrangement joins TRBV29-1 to TRBJ2-7; D may be TRBD1 or TRBD2 (5 bases each). The CDR3 loop spans 12 amino acids. Germline-derived CDR1 and CDR2 are SQVTM and ANQGSEA. The ends were cut back, 4 bases at V and 3 bases at J, with 10 bases in the middle. Here the CDR3 DNA reads TGCAGCGTTGCAGGGACGGACTACGAGCAGTACTTC. Amino acids: CSVAGTDYEQYF.

This clonotype appeared a few times. The chain joins TRBV4-2 to TRBJ2-1, with 11 bases lining up with TRBD2. J lost 5 bases, V lost 0 bases, and 6 bases had no gene match. CDR3 length: 17 amino acids. Germline V gives CDR1 LGHNA, CDR2 YNFKEQ. CDR3 sequence (DNA): TGTGCCAGCAGCCAAGATCAGAGTAGCGGGAGGGACAATGAGCAGTTCTTC. It is translated as CASSQDQSSGRDNEQFF.

This rearrangement joins TRBV7-3 to TRBJ2-5; tentatively, D is TRBD2 (5 bases). Near its end, the DNA agrees better with TRBJ2-7, so the J call may be wrong. The CDR3 consists of 15 residues. Germline assignment: CDR1 SGHTA and CDR2 FQGTGA. The CDR3, as DNA: TGTGCCAGCAGCTTAAAGGCAGGACTCTCGTACGAGCAGTACTTC. Translation gives CASSLKAGLSYEQYF.

This chain connects TRBV5-1 to TRBJ2-7; a weak D match, TRBD1 (6 bases). Germline V gene data show CDR1 as SGHRS and CDR2 as YFSETQ. The CDR3 totals 14 residues. Deletions cut 5 bases from V and 5 bases from J, with 17 bases between. CDR3 DNA sequence: TGCGCCAGCAGATTGCAGGGGTTCGCCAACGAGCAGTACTTC. It yields the protein CASRLQGFANEQYF. The entire variable domain, with the rest obtained from reference TRBV5-1 and TRBJ2-7, is as follows: KAGVTQTPRYLIKTRGQQVTLSCSPISGHRSVSWYQQTPGQGLQFLFEYFSETQRNKGNFPGRFSGRQFSNSRSEMNVSTLELGDSALYLCASRLQGFANEQYFGPGTRLTVT.

This clonotype has just a few counts. The chain employs TRBV6-2 or TRBV6-3 and TRBJ1-5; tentative D call: TRBD1 (5 bases). The CDR3 totals 16 residues. Germline V gene sequence: CDR1 MNHEY, CDR2 SVGEGT. V was clipped by 5 bases and J by 0 bases, with 14 bases between them. The CDR3 DNA is TGTGCCAGCAGTAACCCAGACAGCCATAGCAATCAGCCCCAGCATTTT. Protein product: CASSNPDSHSNQPQHF.

This clonotype has more than one count but fewer than ten. The V call is TRBV12-3 or TRBV12-4, the J call TRBJ2-7; D might be TRBD2 (5 bases). V was pared by 5 bases and J by 0 bases, with 14 bases between. The CDR3 has 15 residues. CDR3 in amino acids: CASSQSGIHSYEQYF. The CDR3 DNA sequence: TGTGCCAGCAGTCAGAGCGGAATACACTCCTACGAGCAGTACTTC.

This clonotype was counted a few times. This sequence joins TRBV5-1 and TRBJ1-1; 8 positions agree with TRBD1. This CDR3 is 17 amino acids long. CDR1 is SGHRS, CDR2 YFSETQ, per germline. Trimming cost V 0 bases and J 0 bases; bases outside gene matches: 7. CDR3 coding DNA: TGCGCCAGCAGCTTGGGTCCCGCGACAGGGGTGAACACTGAAGCTTTCTTT. It is translated as CASSLGPATGVNTEAFF.

This clonotype has ten or more counts. The chain carries TRBV7-2 and TRBJ2-5; D call uncertain. V was clipped by 0 bases and J by 1 base, with 9 bases between them. The CDR3 length is 15 residues. Germline CDR1 and CDR2: SGHTA and FQGNSA. The CDR3 DNA follows: TGTGCCAGCAGCTTAGCGGTAACTGCCCAAGAGACCCAGTACTTC. Translation gives CASSLAVTAQETQYF.

This clonotype has more than one count but fewer than ten. V gene TRBV5-1 combines with J gene TRBJ2-7, with 9 bases matching TRBD1. The J call is uncertain, as TRBJ2-5 better fits the DNA end. CDR1 is SGHRS and CDR2 is YFSETQ in the germline V gene. The length of the CDR3 is 16 residues. CDR3 sequence reads: CASSEKIQGAGETQYF. CDR3 sequence (DNA): TGCGCCAGCAGCGAGAAAATACAGGGGGCCGGCGAGACCCAGTACTTC.

This clonotype has more than one count but fewer than ten. V usage is TRBV12-3 or TRBV12-4 and J usage is TRBJ2-5; D uncertain. The CDR3 is 13 residues long. Trimming shortened V by 4 bases and J by 5 bases, and 11 bases separated the two germline ends. The CDR3 sequence: CASSYPGRETQYF. The CDR3 coding sequence is TGTGCCAGCAGTTACCCGGGCCGTGAGACCCAGTACTTC.

V gene TRBV28 combines with J gene TRBJ2-1; 7 nucleotides match TRBD1. V lost 5 bases, J lost 15 bases, and 7 bases stayed unmatched. The CDR3 covers 11 residues. The germline V gene encodes CDR1 MDHEN and CDR2 SYDVKM. The CDR3 DNA follows: TGTGCCAGCAGTCACGGGACAGCCCGGTTCTTC. This translates into CASSHGTARFF.

The chain joins TRBV11-1 to TRBJ2-5; either TRBD1 or TRBD2 may supply D (5 bases each). This CDR3 has 14 amino acids. Germline CDR1 and CDR2: SGHAT and FQDESV (reference sequence). Trimming removed 6 bases at V and 2 bases at J, with 13 bases between. The CDR3 sequence is CASRLPGAQETQYF. In DNA, the CDR3 is TGTGCCAGCAGGCTCCCCGGGGCTCAAGAGACCCAGTACTTC.

This clonotype has only a few counts. V usage is TRBV7-9 and J usage is TRBJ2-5, with D perhaps matching TRBD2 (6 bases). Trimming removed 0 bases from V and 4 bases from J, with 18 bases in between. Germline V lookup: CDR1 SEHNR, CDR2 FQNEAQ (reference sequence). This CDR3 comprises 17 residues. CDR3 sequence reads: CASSLAGSQYFSETQYF. The CDR3 region has the DNA TGTGCCAGCAGCTTAGCCGGGAGCCAGTACTTTTCAGAGACCCAGTACTTC.

This clonotype occurred a few times. V gene TRBV11-3 combines with J gene TRBJ2-7, with 8 bases fitting TRBD1. Judging by the DNA end, TRBJ2-5 fits better; the J call may be wrong. CDR1 SGHNT and CDR2 YENEEA come from the germline V gene. The CDR3 length is 14 residues. The CDR3 region is CASSTRQGTETQYF. The CDR3 nucleotides read TGTGCCAGCAGCACCCGACAGGGGACAGAGACCCAGTACTTC.

There are a few counts of this clonotype. This chain joins TRBV15 and TRBJ2-7, with 11 bases matching TRBD1. This CDR3 spans 18 amino acids. Germline V CDR1 and CDR2: LNHNV, YYDKDF (reference sequence). The junction had 11 bases not matched to a gene; V was cut back by 3 bases and J by 1 base. The CDR3 spells CATSRRRTGGLDSYEQYF. For the CDR3, the DNA is TGTGCCACCAGCAGGCGTAGGACAGGGGGCCTAGATTCCTACGAGCAGTACTTC.

Points on this clonotype: Given a much more abundant clone one base away, this may be a read error. CDR3 sequence: CASRYTGAGANVLTF. CDR3 sequence (DNA): TGTGCCAGCAGATATACAGGGGCCGGGGCCAACGTCCTGACTTTC. This rearrangement joins TRBV12-3 or TRBV12-4 to TRBJ2-6; 7 positions match TRBD1. The CDR3 has 15 amino acids. Trimming cost V 6 bases and J 4 bases; bases outside gene matches: 6.

The CDR3 bases are TGTGCCAGTCGCGGACTAGCGGGAGATGTCAACACACACAATGAGCAGTTCTTC. It yields the protein CASRGLAGDVNTHNEQFF. V usage is TRBV7-2 and J usage is TRBJ2-1; TRBD2 aligns across 13 bases. Germline loops: CDR1 SGHTA, CDR2 FQGNSA. The CDR3 has 18 residues. Germline trimming cut 9 bases from V and 5 bases from J; bases unmatched to any gene: 16.

This clonotype was detected only a few times. V usage is TRBV12-3 or TRBV12-4 and J usage is TRBJ1-2, with 7 bases lining up with TRBD1. Losses at the gene ends were 6 bases for V and 0 bases for J; bases not matched to a gene: 4. This CDR3 is 14 amino acids long. The CDR3 DNA sequence: TGTGCCAGCAGGCAGGGGGGAGCTAACTATGGCTACACCTTC. It specifies CASRQGGANYGYTF.

This clonotype was seen a few times. This chain joins TRBV20-1 and TRBJ2-3; 12 bases map to TRBD2. The CDR3 covers 14 residues. Germline CDR1 reads DFQATT; CDR2 reads SNEGSKA (reference sequence). CDR3 protein: CSDSTSGSTDTQYF. The CDR3 DNA is TGCAGCGATTCGACTAGCGGGAGTACAGATACGCAGTATTTT.